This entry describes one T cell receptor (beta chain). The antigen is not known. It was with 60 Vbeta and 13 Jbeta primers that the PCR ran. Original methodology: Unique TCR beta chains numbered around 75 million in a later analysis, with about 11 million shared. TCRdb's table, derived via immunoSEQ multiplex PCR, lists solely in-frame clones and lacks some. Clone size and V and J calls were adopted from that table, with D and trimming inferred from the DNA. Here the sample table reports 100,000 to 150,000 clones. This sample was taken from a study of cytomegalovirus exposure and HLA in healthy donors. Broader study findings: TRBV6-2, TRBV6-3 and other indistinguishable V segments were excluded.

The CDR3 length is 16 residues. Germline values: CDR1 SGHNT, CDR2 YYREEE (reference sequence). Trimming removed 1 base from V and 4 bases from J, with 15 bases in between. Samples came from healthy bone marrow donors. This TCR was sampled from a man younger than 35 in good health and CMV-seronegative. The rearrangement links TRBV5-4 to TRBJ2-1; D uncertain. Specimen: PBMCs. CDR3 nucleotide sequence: TGTGCCAGCAGCTTGCGTCGCGAAGTCCAATACAATGAGCAGTTCTTC. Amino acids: CASSLRREVQYNEQFF.